A selection of T cell receptor beta chains follows, all from one sample in a study of human T cells and chemical hapten exposure. TCRdb recomputed calls from the RACE reads with MiXCR, one row per CDR3 protein. The repertoire holds a few hundred thousand distinct CDR3 sequences, with about 6.9% as singletons. Sequencing was performed on whole blood, taken in connection with sensitization to the hapten diphenylcyclopropenone (DPC). The receptor set was obtained from a young woman with alopecia areata. Some clones in this sample may be carry-over from other donors' samples. CDR3s include the opening cysteine and the closing phenylalanine or tryptophan. D genes are given only for firm matches. Size values are once, few and many counts, or a class for expanded clones, and some rows have none.

size	length	D	V	J	CDR3	DNA
few	14	NA	TRBV7-2	TRBJ2-2	CASSLNPGRGELFF	TGTGCCAGCAGCTTAAACCCCGGGAGAGGGGAGCTGTTTTTT
many	13	NA	TRBV7-2	TRBJ1-3	CASSLRDGNTIYF	TGTGCCAGCAGCTTAAGGGATGGCAACACCATATATTTT
few	15	NA	TRBV11-2	TRBJ2-3	CASSSAGTWTDTQYF	TGTGCCAGCAGCTCCGCCGGGACGTGGACAGATACGCAGTATTTT
many	11	TRBD1	TRBV11-2	TRBJ1-1	CASQQTGEAFF	TGTGCCTCGCAGCAGACAGGGGAAGCTTTCTTT
many	16	NA	TRBV12-3/TRBV12-4	TRBJ1-6	CASSTQPGLNNSPLHF	TGTGCCAGCAGTACACAACCGGGACTGAATAATTCACCCCTCCACTTT
many	14	NA	TRBV9	TRBJ1-1	CASSVVPSASEAFF	TGTGCCAGCAGCGTAGTTCCTAGCGCCTCTGAAGCTTTCTTT
few	13	NA	TRBV6-2/TRBV6-3	TRBJ2-2	CASSPLLVGELFF	TGTGCCAGCAGTCCTCTACTGGTCGGGGAGCTGTTTTTT
few	14	NA	TRBV12-3/TRBV12-4	TRBJ1-5	CASSLVSVNQPQHF	TGTGCCAGCAGTTTAGTGTCAGTCAATCAGCCCCAGCATTTT
many	14	NA	TRBV6-4	TRBJ1-1	CASSESRGQTEAFF	TGTGCCAGCAGTGAGTCCAGGGGTCAGACTGAAGCTTTCTTT
few	20	NA	TRBV6-2/TRBV6-3	TRBJ2-6	CASRIPIRQGPPSGANVLTF	TGTGCCAGCAGGATCCCGATACGCCAGGGTCCCCCCTCTGGGGCCAACGTCCTGACTTTC
many	14	NA	TRBV7-9	TRBJ1-5	CASSLVGGGQPQHF	TGTGCCAGCAGCTTAGTAGGGGGAGGTCAGCCCCAGCATTTT
NA	15	TRBD1	TRBV7-2	TRBJ1-1	CASSSFSNSQGEAFF	TGTGCCAGCAGCTCCTTCTCCAACTCACAGGGGGAAGCTTTCTTT
few	19	NA	TRBV6-5	TRBJ1-6	CASSYSSREVSFYNSPLHF	TGTGCCAGCAGTTACTCGTCCAGGGAAGTTTCCTTTTATAATTCACCCCTCCACTTT
NA	13	NA	TRBV6-2/TRBV6-3	TRBJ1-1	CASTRTENTEAFF	TGTGCCAGCACCCGCACAGAGAACACTGAAGCTTTCTTT
many	12	NA	TRBV27	TRBJ1-5	CASSRPSQPQHF	TGTGCCAGCAGCAGGCCTAGTCAGCCCCAGCATTTT
NA	16	TRBD2	TRBV3-1	TRBJ2-3	CASSQEPGLARDTQYF	TGTGCCAGCAGCCAAGAACCGGGACTAGCGAGGGATACGCAGTATTTT
many	14	NA	TRBV4-1	TRBJ2-5	CASSPVLVTETQYF	TGCGCCAGCAGCCCAGTCCTAGTTACAGAGACCCAGTACTTC
many	14	NA	TRBV6-6	TRBJ1-1	CASSYQGLRTEAFF	TGTGCCAGCAGTTACCAGGGTTTACGGACTGAAGCTTTCTTT
many	15	NA	TRBV27	TRBJ1-2	CASSLTPLGYYGYTF	TGTGCCAGCAGTTTAACCCCCCTTGGATACTATGGCTACACCTTC
NA	14	NA	TRBV5-8	TRBJ1-5	CASSGWGGNQPQHF	TGTGCCAGCAGTGGTTGGGGTGGTAATCAGCCCCAGCATTTT
few	14	NA	TRBV12-5	TRBJ1-1	CASGSQITTGEAFF	TGTGCTAGTGGTTCACAAATCACCACAGGGGAAGCTTTCTTT